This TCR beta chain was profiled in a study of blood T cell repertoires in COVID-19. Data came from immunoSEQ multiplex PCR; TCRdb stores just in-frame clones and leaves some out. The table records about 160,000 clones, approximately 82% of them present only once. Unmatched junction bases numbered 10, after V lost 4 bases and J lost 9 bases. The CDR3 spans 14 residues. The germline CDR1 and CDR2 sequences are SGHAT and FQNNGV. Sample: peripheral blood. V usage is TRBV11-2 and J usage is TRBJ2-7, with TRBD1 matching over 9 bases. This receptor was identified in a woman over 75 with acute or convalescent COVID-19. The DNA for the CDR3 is TGTGCCAGCAGCTCTTGGACAGGGGAAAGCAGGCAGTACTTC. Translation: CASSSWTGESRQYF.